Listed below are T cell receptor beta chains from one sample, sequenced in a study of T cells in Graves' hyperthyroidism and ophthalmopathy. A single record per CDR3 protein comes from TCRdb applying MiXCR to the multiplex PCR reads. This sample has over 700,000 distinct CDR3 sequences, with 35% found just once. Input material: blood. The receptors derive from a woman in her thirties or forties with Graves' hyperthyroidism. CDR3s include the opening cysteine and the closing phenylalanine or tryptophan. The D gene is left open where the match is weak. Size is omitted from some rows. Given values are once, few, many or a class for expanded clones.

NA | TRBJ1-5 | TRBD1 | 15 | TRBV7-2 | CASSRGQGVNQPQHF | TGTGCCAGCAGCCGGGGACAGGGAGTGAATCAGCCCCAGCATTTT
many | TRBJ1-3 | NA | 12 | TRBV20-1 | CSALTQGNTIYF | TGCAGTGCTCTTACCCAAGGAAACACCATATATTTT
NA | TRBJ1-2 | TRBD1 | 13 | TRBV29-1 | CSGVTGGTNGYTF | TGCAGCGGAGTGACAGGGGGCACCAATGGCTACACCTTC
many | TRBJ1-4 | TRBD1 | 14 | TRBV6-6 | CASRPQGGNEKLFF | TGTGCCAGCAGGCCACAGGGGGGAAACGAAAAACTGTTTTTT
many | TRBJ1-2 | NA | 11 | TRBV12-3/TRBV12-4 | CASSPPGDTFF | TGTGCCAGCAGTCCACCTGGGGACACCTTCTTC
NA | TRBJ2-5 | NA | 15 | TRBV7-2 | CAGSLVSGPQETQYF | TGTGCCGGCAGCTTAGTGTCGGGGCCCCAAGAGACCCAGTACTTC
NA | TRBJ2-7 | NA | 15 | TRBV12-3/TRBV12-4 | CASSATLAPAYEQYF | TGTGCCAGCAGTGCCACGCTAGCGCCCGCCTACGAGCAGTACTTC
NA | TRBJ1-5 | NA | 21 | TRBV2 | CASSGNLGLLSPGYPHQPQHF | TGTGCCAGCAGTGGAAACTTAGGCCTCTTGAGCCCAGGGTATCCCCATCAGCCCCAGCATTTT
NA | TRBJ2-2 | NA | 16 | TRBV7-9 | CASSPNRLTGAEELFF | TGTGCCAGCAGCCCAAATAGGCTGACGGGTGCCGAGGAGCTGTTTTTT
NA | TRBJ1-4 | TRBD1 | 15 | TRBV5-5 | CASSVEGALNEKLFF | TGTGCCAGCAGCGTAGAGGGGGCGCTTAATGAAAAACTGTTTTTT
few | TRBJ1-2 | TRBD1 | 16 | TRBV7-9 | CASSPAGTGTYYGYTF | TGTGCCAGCAGCCCGGCCGGGACAGGGACGTACTATGGCTACACCTTC
NA | TRBJ1-2 | TRBD1 | 13 | TRBV29-1 | CSAETGAGYGYTF | TGCAGCGCAGAAACAGGGGCCGGCTATGGCTACACCTTC
NA | TRBJ2-5 | NA | 14 | TRBV6-2/TRBV6-3 | CASSYNGARGTQYF | TGTGCCAGCAGTTACAATGGGGCCCGGGGGACCCAGTACTTC
many | TRBJ1-4 | NA | 14 | TRBV7-8 | CASSRTVTNEKLFF | TGTGCCAGCAGCCGGACAGTCACTAATGAAAAACTGTTTTTT
NA | TRBJ2-5 | NA | 14 | TRBV7-2 | CASSLIGGRETQYF | TGTGCCAGCAGCTTAATTGGGGGGCGGGAGACCCAGTACTTC
NA | TRBJ1-4 | TRBD1 | 14 | TRBV6-5 | CASSLGTVNEKLFF | TGTGCCAGCAGCCTCGGGACAGTAAATGAAAAACTGTTTTTT
many | TRBJ1-1 | NA | 14 | TRBV9 | CASSVDGMNTEAFF | TGTGCTAGCAGCGTGGACGGCATGAACACTGAAGCTTTCTTT
few | TRBJ2-7 | NA | 14 | TRBV6-5 | CASSYLGPPYEQYF | TGTGCCAGCAGTTACCTGGGCCCTCCCTACGAGCAGTACTTC
NA | TRBJ2-7 | NA | 13 | TRBV24-1 | CATSDTASYEQYF | TGTGCCACCAGTGATACAGCATCCTACGAGCAGTACTTC
once | TRBJ1-5 | NA | 13 | TRBV24-1 | CATSDRINQPQHF | TGTGCCACCAGTGACAGGATCAATCAGCCCCAGCATTTT
NA | TRBJ1-1 | NA | 14 | TRBV10-2 | CASTPYWVWTEAFF | TGCGCCAGCACACCGTACTGGGTATGGACTGAAGCTTTCTTT
many | TRBJ2-7 | NA | 14 | TRBV10-3 | CAITGKDSPYEQYF | TGTGCCATCACGGGTAAGGACAGCCCCTACGAGCAGTACTTC
NA | TRBJ2-5 | NA | 16 | TRBV7-9 | CASSHRASYNQETQYF | TGTGCCAGCAGCCACCGGGCCTCTTATAATCAAGAGACCCAGTACTTC
NA | TRBJ2-7 | NA | 15 | TRBV6-6 | CASSYSTEGSYEQYF | TGTGCCAGCAGTTACTCGACGGAGGGTTCCTACGAGCAGTACTTC
many | TRBJ1-3 | NA | 14 | TRBV7-2 | CASSLNGAGNTIYF | TGTGCCAGCAGCTTAAATGGAGCTGGAAACACCATATATTTT